These T cell receptor beta chains were read from a single sample in a study of molecular identifiers for immune sequencing clone quantification. TCRdb reanalysed the PCR reads using MiXCR and keeps one entry per CDR3 protein. The sample shows about 320,000 distinct CDR3 sequences, about 22% of them seen only once. Sequencing was performed on naive CD8+ T cells from blood, with Jurkat cell RNA spiked in. The receptors originated from a human donor in good health. Some libraries in this study had Jurkat cell RNA spiked in. Each CDR3 is given with its conserved first and last residue. D genes are given only for firm matches. The listing skips clone size in some rows; elsewhere it reads once, few, many or a size class.

cdr3_nt,cdr3_aa,j_call,v_call,d_call,clone_size
TGCGCCAGCAGTGAGTATTGGGCGGAGACCCAGTACTTC,CASSEYWAETQYF,TRBJ2-5,TRBV10-2,NA,few
TGTGCCAGCAGCCCGAGCCCGGGACTAGCGGTTCAAGAGACCCAGTACTTC,CASSPSPGLAVQETQYF,TRBJ2-5,TRBV5-4,TRBD2,many
TGTGCCAGCAGCTCGACAGGGTCAGACGAGCAGTACTTC,CASSSTGSDEQYF,TRBJ2-7,TRBV6-2/TRBV6-3,TRBD1,many
TGTGCCAGCAGCCCCCGGGACTCCGCCAGGGAGACCCAGTACTTC,CASSPRDSARETQYF,TRBJ2-5,TRBV7-6,NA,NA
TGTGCCAGCAGCTTTATGTCAGGGGGTGAAGGAGATACGCAGTATTTT,CASSFMSGGEGDTQYF,TRBJ2-3,TRBV7-9,TRBD1,NA
TGTGCCAGCAGCCTACACATGGACAGGGCTAACACTGAAGCTTTCTTT,CASSLHMDRANTEAFF,TRBJ1-1,TRBV7-6,TRBD1,many
TGCGCCAGCAGCCAAGAAAGTGTCCGGCTCGGGACTAGCGGGGTTACAGATACGCAGTATTTT,CASSQESVRLGTSGVTDTQYF,TRBJ2-3,TRBV4-3,TRBD2,NA
TGTGCCTCGGAGGGACAGGGCAATCAGCCCCAGCATTTT,CASEGQGNQPQHF,TRBJ1-5,TRBV6-2/TRBV6-3,TRBD1,many
TGTGCCATCAGTAACCCGGGACAGGGGCCCTACGAGCAGTACTTC,CAISNPGQGPYEQYF,TRBJ2-7,TRBV10-3,TRBD1,few
TGCGCCAGCAGCCAAGAATTCGGGACAGGGGGTTTATACGAGCAGTACTTC,CASSQEFGTGGLYEQYF,TRBJ2-7,TRBV4-1,TRBD1,many
TGCGCCAGCAGCCCGTCCACAGGGACTAATGAAAAACTGTTTTTT,CASSPSTGTNEKLFF,TRBJ1-4,TRBV4-3,NA,many
TGTGCCAGCAGCCACGATCCCCGCCATACGCAGTATTTT,CASSHDPRHTQYF,TRBJ2-3,TRBV28,NA,many
TGTGCCAGCAGTGGACAGGGAAACTATGGCTACACCTTC,CASSGQGNYGYTF,TRBJ1-2,TRBV2,TRBD1,many
TGCAGTGCTAGAGATTTGCGGGAGGGCCTCACCGGGGAGCTGTTTTTT,CSARDLREGLTGELFF,TRBJ2-2,TRBV20-1,TRBD2,many
TGTGCCAGCAGTTTTCCAGGGCACGAGCAGTACTTC,CASSFPGHEQYF,TRBJ2-7,TRBV27,NA,many
TGTGCCAGTAGTATGGACGGATATAGCAATCAGCCCCAGCATTTT,CASSMDGYSNQPQHF,TRBJ1-5,TRBV19,NA,many
TGTGCCAGCAGCCCGCCCCCAGAGACCCAGTACTTC,CASSPPPETQYF,TRBJ2-5,TRBV7-9,NA,many
TGCGCCAGCAGCCAAGTGTCGAGCTCCTATAATTCACCCCTCCACTTT,CASSQVSSSYNSPLHF,TRBJ1-6,TRBV4-3,NA,many
TGTGCCAGCAGCCATCATTGGGGTGATCAGCCCCAGCATTTT,CASSHHWGDQPQHF,TRBJ1-5,TRBV12-3/TRBV12-4,NA,many
TGCGCCAGCAGCCAAGATGGGCAATACTGGACTGAAGCTTTCTTT,CASSQDGQYWTEAFF,TRBJ1-1,TRBV4-3,NA,many
TGTGCCAGCACGATCAACCTGGTCACTGAAGCTTTCTTT,CASTINLVTEAFF,TRBJ1-1,TRBV28,NA,many
TGCAGCGTTGATAAGACTAGCGGCACAGATACGCAGTATTTT,CSVDKTSGTDTQYF,TRBJ2-3,TRBV29-1,TRBD2,many
TGTGCCAGCAGCCTGAGAGACAGCGATTTTAATGAAAAACTGTTTTTT,CASSLRDSDFNEKLFF,TRBJ1-4,TRBV7-9,NA,many
TGTGCCAGCGGCTTGCTAGCGGGGGGCAATGAGCAGTTCTTC,CASGLLAGGNEQFF,TRBJ2-1,TRBV6-6,TRBD2,many
TGTGCCAGCAGCTTAGATGGGGGAGGGACAGGGGGATTCACCGGGGAGCTGTTTTTT,CASSLDGGGTGGFTGELFF,TRBJ2-2,TRBV11-2,TRBD1,NA